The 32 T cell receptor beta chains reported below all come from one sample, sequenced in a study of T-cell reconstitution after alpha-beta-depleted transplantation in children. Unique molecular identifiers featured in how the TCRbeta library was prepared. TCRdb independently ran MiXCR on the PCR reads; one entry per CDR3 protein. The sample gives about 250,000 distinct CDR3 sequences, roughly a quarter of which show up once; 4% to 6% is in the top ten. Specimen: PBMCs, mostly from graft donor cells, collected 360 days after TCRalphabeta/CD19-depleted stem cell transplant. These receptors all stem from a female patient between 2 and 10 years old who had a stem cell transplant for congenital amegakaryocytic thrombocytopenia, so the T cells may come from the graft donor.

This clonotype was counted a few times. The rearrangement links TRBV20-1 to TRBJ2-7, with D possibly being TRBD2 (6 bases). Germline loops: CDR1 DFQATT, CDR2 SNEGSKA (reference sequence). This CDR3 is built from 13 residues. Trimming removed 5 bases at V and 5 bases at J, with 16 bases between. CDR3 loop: CSALIGTFNEQYF. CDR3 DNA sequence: TGCAGTGCTCTGATCGGGACTTTTAACGAGCAGTACTTC.

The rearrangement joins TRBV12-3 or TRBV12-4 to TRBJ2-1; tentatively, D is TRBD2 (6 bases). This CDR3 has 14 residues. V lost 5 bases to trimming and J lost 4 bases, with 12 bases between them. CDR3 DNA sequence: TGTGCCAGCAGTCCCGGGAGCACTTACAATGAGCAGTTCTTC. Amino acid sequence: CASSPGSTYNEQFF.

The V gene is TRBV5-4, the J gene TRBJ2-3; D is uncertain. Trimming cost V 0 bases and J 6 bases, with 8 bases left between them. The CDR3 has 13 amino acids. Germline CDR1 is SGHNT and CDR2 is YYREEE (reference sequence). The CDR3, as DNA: TGTGCCAGCAGCTTGGTAGTAGGGGATACGCAGTATTTT. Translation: CASSLVVGDTQYF.

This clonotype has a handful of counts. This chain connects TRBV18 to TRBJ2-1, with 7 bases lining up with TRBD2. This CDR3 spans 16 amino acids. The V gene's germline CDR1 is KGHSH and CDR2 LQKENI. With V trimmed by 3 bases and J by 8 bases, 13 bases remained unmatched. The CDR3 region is CASSPPFGGGSHEQFF. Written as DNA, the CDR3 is TGTGCCAGCTCACCCCCATTTGGTGGCGGGAGCCATGAGCAGTTCTTC.

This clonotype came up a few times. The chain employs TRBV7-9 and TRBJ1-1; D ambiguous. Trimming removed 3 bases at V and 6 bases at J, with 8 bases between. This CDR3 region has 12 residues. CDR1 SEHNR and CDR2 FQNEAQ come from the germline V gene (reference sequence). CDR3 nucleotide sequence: TGTGCCAGCAGCTTTCTGGGGTCTGAAGCTTTCTTT. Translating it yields CASSFLGSEAFF.

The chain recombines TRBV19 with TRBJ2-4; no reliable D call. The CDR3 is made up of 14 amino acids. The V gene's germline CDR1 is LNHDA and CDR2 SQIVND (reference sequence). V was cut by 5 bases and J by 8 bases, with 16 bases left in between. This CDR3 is CASSSQLGLDIQYF. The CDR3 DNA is TGTGCCAGTAGTTCGCAGCTCGGGTTGGACATTCAGTACTTC. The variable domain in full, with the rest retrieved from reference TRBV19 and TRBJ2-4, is DGGITQSPKYLFRKEGQNVTLSCEQNLNHDAMYWYRQDPGQGLRLIYYSQIVNDFQKGDIAEGYSVSREKKESFPLTVTSAQKNPTAFYLCASSSQLGLDIQYFGAGTRLSVL.

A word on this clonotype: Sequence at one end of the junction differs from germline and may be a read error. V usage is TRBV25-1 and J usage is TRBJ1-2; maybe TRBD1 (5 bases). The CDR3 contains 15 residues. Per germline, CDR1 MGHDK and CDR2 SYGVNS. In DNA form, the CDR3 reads TGTGCCAGCAGTGATATCGACATTGGGGCCTATGGCTACAACTTC. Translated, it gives CASSDIDIGAYGYNF.

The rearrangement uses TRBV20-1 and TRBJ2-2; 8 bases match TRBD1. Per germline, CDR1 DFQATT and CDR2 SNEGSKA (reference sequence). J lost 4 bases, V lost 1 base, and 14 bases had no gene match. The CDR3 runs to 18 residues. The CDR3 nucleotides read TGCAGTGCTAGAGGGCCCCGGGTAGACAGGGGTGGCACCGGGGAGCTGTTTTTT. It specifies CSARGPRVDRGGTGELFF.

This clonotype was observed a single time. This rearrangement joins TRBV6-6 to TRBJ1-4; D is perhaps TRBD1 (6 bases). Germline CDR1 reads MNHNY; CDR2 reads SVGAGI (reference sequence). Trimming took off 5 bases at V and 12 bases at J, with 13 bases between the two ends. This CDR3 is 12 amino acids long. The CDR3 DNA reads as TGTGCCAGCAGTGGCGACAGGACCCAACTGTTTTTT. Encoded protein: CASSGDRTQLFF.

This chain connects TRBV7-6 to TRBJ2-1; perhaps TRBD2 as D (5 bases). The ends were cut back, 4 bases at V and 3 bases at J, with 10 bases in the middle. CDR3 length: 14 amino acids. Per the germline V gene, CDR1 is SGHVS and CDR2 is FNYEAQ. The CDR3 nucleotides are TGTGCCAGCAGCTCGACTATCCACTACAATGAGCAGTTCTTC. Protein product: CASSSTIHYNEQFF.

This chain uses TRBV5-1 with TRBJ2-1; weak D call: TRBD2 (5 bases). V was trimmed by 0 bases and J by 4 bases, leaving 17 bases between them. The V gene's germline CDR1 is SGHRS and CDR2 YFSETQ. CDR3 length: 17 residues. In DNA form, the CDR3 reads TGCGCCAGCAGCTTGGCTTTGGGAGTCCCTACTTACAATGAGCAGTTCTTC. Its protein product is CASSLALGVPTYNEQFF.

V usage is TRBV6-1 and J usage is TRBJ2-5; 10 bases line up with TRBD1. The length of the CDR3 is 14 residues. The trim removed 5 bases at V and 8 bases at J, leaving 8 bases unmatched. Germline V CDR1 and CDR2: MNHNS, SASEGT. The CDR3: CASSRQGADRTQYF. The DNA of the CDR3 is TGTGCCAGCAGTCGACAGGGGGCTGATAGAACCCAGTACTTC.

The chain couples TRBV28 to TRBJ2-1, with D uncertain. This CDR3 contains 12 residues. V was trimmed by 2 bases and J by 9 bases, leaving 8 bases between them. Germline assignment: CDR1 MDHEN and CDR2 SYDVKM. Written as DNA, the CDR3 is TGTGCCAGCAGTTTAATCTGGGGTGAGCAGTTCTTC. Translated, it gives CASSLIWGEQFF.

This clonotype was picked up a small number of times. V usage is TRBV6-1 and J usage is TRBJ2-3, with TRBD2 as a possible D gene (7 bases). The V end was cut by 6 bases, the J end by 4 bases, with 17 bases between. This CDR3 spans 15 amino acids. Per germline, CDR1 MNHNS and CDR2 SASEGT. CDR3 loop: CASRRGGPTSDTQYF. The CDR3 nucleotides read TGTGCCAGCAGGAGGGGGGGACCTACGTCAGATACGCAGTATTTT.

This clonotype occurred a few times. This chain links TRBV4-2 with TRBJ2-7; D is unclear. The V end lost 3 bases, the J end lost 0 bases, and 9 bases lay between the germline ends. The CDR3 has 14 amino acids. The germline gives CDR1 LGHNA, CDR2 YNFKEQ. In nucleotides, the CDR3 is TGTGCCAGCAGCCACGGTAGGAGCTCCTACGAGCAGTACTTC. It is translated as CASSHGRSSYEQYF.

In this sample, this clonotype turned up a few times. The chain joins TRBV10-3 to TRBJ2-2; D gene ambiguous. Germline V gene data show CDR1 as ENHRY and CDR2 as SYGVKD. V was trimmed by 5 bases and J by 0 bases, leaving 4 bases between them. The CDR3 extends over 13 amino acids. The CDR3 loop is CAISHANTGELFF. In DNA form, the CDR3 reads TGTGCCATCAGTCACGCGAACACCGGGGAGCTGTTTTTT.

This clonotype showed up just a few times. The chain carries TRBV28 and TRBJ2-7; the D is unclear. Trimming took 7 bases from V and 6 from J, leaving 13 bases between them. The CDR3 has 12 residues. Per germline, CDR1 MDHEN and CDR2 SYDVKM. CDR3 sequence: CASTPLTGEQYF. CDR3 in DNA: TGTGCCAGCACCCCGTTAACGGGCGAGCAGTACTTC.

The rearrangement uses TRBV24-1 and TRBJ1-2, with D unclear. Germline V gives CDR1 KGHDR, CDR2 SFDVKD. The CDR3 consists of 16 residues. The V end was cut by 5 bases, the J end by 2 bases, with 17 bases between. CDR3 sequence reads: CATSGVVDGQNYGYTF. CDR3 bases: TGTGCCACCAGTGGGGTAGTCGACGGGCAAAACTATGGCTACACCTTC.

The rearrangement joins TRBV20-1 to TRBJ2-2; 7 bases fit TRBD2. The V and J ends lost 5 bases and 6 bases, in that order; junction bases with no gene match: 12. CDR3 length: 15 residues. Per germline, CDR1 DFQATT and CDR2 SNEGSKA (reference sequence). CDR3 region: CSARRDYPGSGELFF. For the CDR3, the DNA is TGCAGTGCTCGTCGGGACTACCCAGGGTCCGGGGAGCTGTTTTTT.

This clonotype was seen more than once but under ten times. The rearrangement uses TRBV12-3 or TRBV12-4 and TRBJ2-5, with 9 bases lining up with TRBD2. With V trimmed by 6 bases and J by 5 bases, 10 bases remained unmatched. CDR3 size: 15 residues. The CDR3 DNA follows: TGTGCCAGCAGAAGAAAGGGACTAGCTAGTGAGACCCAGTACTTC. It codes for CASRRKGLASETQYF.

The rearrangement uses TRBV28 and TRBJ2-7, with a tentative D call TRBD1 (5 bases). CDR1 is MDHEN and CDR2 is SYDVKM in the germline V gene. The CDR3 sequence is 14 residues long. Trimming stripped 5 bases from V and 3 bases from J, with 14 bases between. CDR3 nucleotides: TGTGCCAGCAGTCCCGGCCCCGGACACTACGAGCAGTACTTC. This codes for CASSPGPGHYEQYF. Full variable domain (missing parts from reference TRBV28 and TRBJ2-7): DVKVTQSSRYLVKRTGEKVFLECVQDMDHENMFWYRQDPGLGLRLIYFSYDVKMKEKGDIPEGYSVSREKKERFSLILESASTNQTSMYLCASSPGPGHYEQYFGPGTRLTVT.

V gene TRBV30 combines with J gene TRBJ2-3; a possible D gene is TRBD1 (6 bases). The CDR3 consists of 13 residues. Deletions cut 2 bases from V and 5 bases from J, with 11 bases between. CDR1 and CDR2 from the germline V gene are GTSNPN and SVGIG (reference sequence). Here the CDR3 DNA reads TGTGCCTGGAGTTGGGGGCCGGGAGATACGCAGTATTTT. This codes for CAWSWGPGDTQYF.

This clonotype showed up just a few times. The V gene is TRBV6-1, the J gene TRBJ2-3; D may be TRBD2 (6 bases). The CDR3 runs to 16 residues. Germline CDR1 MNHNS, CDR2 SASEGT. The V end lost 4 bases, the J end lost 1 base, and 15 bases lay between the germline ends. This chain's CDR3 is CASSGTFGGGTDTQYF. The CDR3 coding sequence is TGTGCCAGCAGTGGGACTTTCGGGGGTGGCACAGATACGCAGTATTTT.

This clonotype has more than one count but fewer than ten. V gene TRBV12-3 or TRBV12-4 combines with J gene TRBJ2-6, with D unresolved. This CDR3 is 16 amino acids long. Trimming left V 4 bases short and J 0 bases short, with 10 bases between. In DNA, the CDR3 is TGTGCCAGCAGTTCAAGGCAGCGCTCTGGGGCCAACGTCCTGACTTTC. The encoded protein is CASSSRQRSGANVLTF.

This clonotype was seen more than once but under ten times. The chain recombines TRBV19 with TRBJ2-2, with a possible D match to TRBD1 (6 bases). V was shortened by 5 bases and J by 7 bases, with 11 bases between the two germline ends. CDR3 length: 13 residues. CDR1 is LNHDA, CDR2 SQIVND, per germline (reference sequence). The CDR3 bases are TGTGCCAGTAGTCGACAGGCGTTCGGGGAGCTGTTTTTT. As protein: CASSRQAFGELFF. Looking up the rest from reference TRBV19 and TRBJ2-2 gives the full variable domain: DGGITQSPKYLFRKEGQNVTLSCEQNLNHDAMYWYRQDPGQGLRLIYYSQIVNDFQKGDIAEGYSVSREKKESFPLTVTSAQKNPTAFYLCASSRQAFGELFFGEGSRLTVL.

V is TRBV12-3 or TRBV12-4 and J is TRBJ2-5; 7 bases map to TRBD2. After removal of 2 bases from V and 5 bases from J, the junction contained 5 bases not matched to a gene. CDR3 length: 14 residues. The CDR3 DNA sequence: TGTGCCAGCAGTTTATCAGCGGGGCTGGAGACCCAGTACTTC. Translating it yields CASSLSAGLETQYF.

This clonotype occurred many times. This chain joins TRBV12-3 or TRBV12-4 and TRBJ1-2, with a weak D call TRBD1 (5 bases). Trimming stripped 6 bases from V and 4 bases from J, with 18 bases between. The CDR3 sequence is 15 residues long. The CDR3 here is CASSRERGAGYGYTF. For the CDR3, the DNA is TGTGCCAGCAGCCGGGAACGGGGCGCCGGCTATGGCTACACCTTC.

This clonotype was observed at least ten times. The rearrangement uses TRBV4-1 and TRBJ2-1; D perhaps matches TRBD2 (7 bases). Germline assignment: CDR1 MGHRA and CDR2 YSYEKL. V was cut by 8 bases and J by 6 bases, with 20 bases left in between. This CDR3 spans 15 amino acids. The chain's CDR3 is CASSGVAGASNEQFF. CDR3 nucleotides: TGCGCCAGCTCCGGAGTGGCGGGGGCGAGCAATGAGCAGTTCTTC.

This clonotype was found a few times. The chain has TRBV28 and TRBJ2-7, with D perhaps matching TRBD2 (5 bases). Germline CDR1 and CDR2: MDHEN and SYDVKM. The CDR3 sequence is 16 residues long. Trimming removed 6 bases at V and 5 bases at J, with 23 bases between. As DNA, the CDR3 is TGTGCCAGCAGCTCAGGACGGGGTAGCCGTAGGGACGAGCAGTACTTC. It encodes CASSSGRGSRRDEQYF.

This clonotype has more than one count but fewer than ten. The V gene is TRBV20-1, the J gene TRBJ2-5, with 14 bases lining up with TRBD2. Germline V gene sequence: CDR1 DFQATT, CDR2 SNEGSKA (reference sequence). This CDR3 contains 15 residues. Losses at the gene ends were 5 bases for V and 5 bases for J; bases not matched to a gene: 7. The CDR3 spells CSAAGTSGSWETQYF. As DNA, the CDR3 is TGCAGTGCTGCCGGGACTAGCGGGAGCTGGGAGACCCAGTACTTC.

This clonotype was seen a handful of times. The CDR3 DNA reads TGTGCCAGCAGTTTATACGGCGTCCAAGAGACCCAGTACTTC. It codes for CASSLYGVQETQYF. The J gene is TRBJ2-5, the V gene TRBV28, with unresolved D. Germline V gene lookup returns CDR1 MDHEN and CDR2 SYDVKM. The length of the CDR3 is 14 residues. V lost 1 base and J 1 base, leaving 7 bases between the germline ends.

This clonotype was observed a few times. The CDR3 sequence: CSARAITKYQETQYF. The CDR3 bases are TGCAGTGCTAGAGCTATCACCAAGTACCAAGAGACCCAGTACTTC. The J gene is TRBJ2-5, the V gene TRBV20-1; D is ambiguous. V lost 1 base and J lost 0, with 12 bases in between. The V gene's germline CDR1 is DFQATT and CDR2 SNEGSKA (reference sequence). This CDR3 is built from 15 residues.